This TCR beta chain was identified during a study of CD8 T cells in ankylosing spondylitis. This clonotype was counted at least ten times. Its specificity is not known. Findings and caveats of the study: Earlier authors reported some of these motif variants in reactive arthritis synovial fluid and blood. For ankylosing spondylitis blood, a TCR beta motif of 7 to 9 highly homologous variants appeared characteristic. Reportedly, matched ankylosing spondylitis synovial fluid was significantly enriched for disease-linked clones.

Quantitative 5'-RACE was performed with molecular barcodes, and it yielded the TCR beta libraries. TCRdb independently ran MiXCR on the 5' RACE reads; one entry per CDR3 protein. The data show 230,000 or so distinct CDR3 sequences, with roughly 25% seen just once and more than 0.6% held by the top ten. The length of the CDR3 is 15 residues. Germline V CDR1 and CDR2: SGHRS, YFSETQ. V lost 5 bases, J lost 4 bases, and 8 bases stayed unmatched. The TCR sequence derives from a male donor with ankylosing spondylitis or in good health (not recorded which). This rearrangement joins TRBV5-1 to TRBJ2-1; TRBD2 agrees at 8 bases. Sequencing was done on a sample of blood, either unsorted or a sorted T cell fraction (not recorded which). CDR3 in DNA: TGCGCCAGCAGAATGTCCGGGGGGGCATACAATGAGCAGTTCTTC. It is translated as CASRMSGGAYNEQFF. Drawing the rest from reference TRBV5-1 and TRBJ2-1, the complete variable domain is KAGVTQTPRYLIKTRGQQVTLSCSPISGHRSVSWYQQTPGQGLQFLFEYFSETQRNKGNFPGRFSGRQFSNSRSEMNVSTLELGDSALYLCASRMSGGAYNEQFFGPGTRLTVL.